This T cell receptor (beta chain) was identified in a study of T-cell memory formation after mild COVID-19. TCRdb reprocessed the 5' RACE reads with MiXCR, giving one entry per CDR3 protein. The sample yields approximately 450,000 distinct CDR3 sequences, about 20% seen once. Germline V gene lookup returns CDR1 SEHNR and CDR2 FQNEAQ (reference sequence). Trimming at V came to 7 bases and at J to 7 bases, leaving 12 bases not matched to a gene. CDR3 size: 14 residues. The clonotype originates from an adult woman who had mild COVID-19 (a few samples of this study predate the infection). Cell type and time point are not known. Sequencing was carried out using PBMCs or a T cell subset sorted from them (not recorded which). The J gene is TRBJ2-7, the V gene TRBV7-9; 8 bases agree with TRBD2. The CDR3 spells CASNPAGATGEQYF. The CDR3 nucleotides are TGTGCCAGCAACCCAGCGGGGGCAACGGGTGAGCAGTACTTC.